Below, 20 T cell receptor beta chains from the same sample are listed, as sequenced in a study of blood T cells in healthy people across ages. A second roughly 7 to 11 cycle PCR used barcoded and J-beta primers. From the 5' RACE reads, TCRdb called clonotypes with MiXCR, one entry per CDR3 protein. Of 780,000 or so distinct CDR3 sequences detected, roughly 56% appear once; the ten largest clones hold about 26%. The sequenced material came from blood. The receptors were gathered from a man aged 40-55 years in good health.

The CDR3 loop is CASSLRGFQGIGTSDIYEQYF. CDR3 coding DNA: TGTGCCAGCAGCTTAAGAGGTTTCCAGGGGATCGGGACTAGCGACATCTACGAGCAGTACTTC. The J gene is TRBJ2-7, the V gene TRBV7-3; 10 positions match TRBD2. Germline V CDR1 and CDR2: SGHTA, FQGTGA. This CDR3 is 21 amino acids long. V lost 1 base and J lost 3; bases outside the gene matches: 21.

The chain links TRBV6-1 to TRBJ2-3; maybe TRBD1 (6 bases). The CDR3 sequence is 14 residues long. The V end lost 6 bases, the J end lost 8 bases, and 18 bases lay between the germline ends. Germline-derived CDR1 and CDR2 are MNHNS and SASEGT. In DNA, the CDR3 is TGTGCCAGCAGCTCAAAGGGGACAACGAGTACGCAGTATTTT. Its translation: CASSSKGTTSTQYF.

CDR3 loop: CSAKERRANSPLHF. The CDR3 DNA follows: TGCAGTGCTAAAGAACGCCGGGCAAATTCACCCCTCCACTTT. The chain combines TRBV20-1 with TRBJ1-6; no definite D call. CDR1 is DFQATT, CDR2 SNEGSKA, per germline (reference sequence). The CDR3 is 14 amino acids. V was pared by 4 bases and J by 7 bases, with 14 bases between.

The chain links TRBV20-1 to TRBJ2-5; D is perhaps TRBD2 (6 bases). The end of the DNA fits TRBJ2-7 better, so the J call may be wrong. The CDR3 covers 12 residues. Germline values: CDR1 DFQATT, CDR2 SNEGSKA (reference sequence). CDR3 amino acids: CSARRDASEQYF. CDR3 nucleotide sequence: TGCAGTGCACGGAGGGACGCGTCCGAGCAGTACTTC.

The chain uses TRBV7-9 and TRBJ2-3; D is ambiguous. Germline V gives CDR1 SEHNR, CDR2 FQNEAQ (reference sequence). V lost 6 bases and J lost 3, with 13 bases in between. The CDR3 runs to 14 residues. This CDR3 is CASSRSELTDTQYF. The CDR3, as DNA: TGTGCCAGCAGTCGTTCCGAGTTGACAGATACGCAGTATTTT. Together with reference TRBV7-9 and TRBJ2-3, the CDR3 gives the full variable domain: DTGVSQNPRHKITKRGQNVTFRCDPISEHNRLYWYRQTLGQGPEFLTYFQNEAQLEKSRLLSDRFSAERPKGSFSTLEIQRTEQGDSAMYLCASSRSELTDTQYFGPGTRLTVL.

The table lists this clonotype with many counts. The chain is built from TRBV6-5 and TRBJ2-5; 7 nucleotides align to TRBD2. CDR3 size: 14 residues. V lost 5 bases to trimming and J lost 0 bases; unmatched junction nucleotides: 3. The germline V gene has CDR1 MNHEY and CDR2 SVGAGI. The CDR3 DNA sequence: TGTGCCAGCAGTACTAGCGATTACCAAGAGACCCAGTACTTC. It codes for CASSTSDYQETQYF.

The chain links TRBV29-1 to TRBJ1-4; perhaps TRBD1 as D (6 bases). The CDR3 sequence is 14 residues long. Trimming took 3 bases from V and 8 from J, leaving 16 bases between them. Per the germline V gene, CDR1 is SQVTM and CDR2 is ANQGSEA. The CDR3 sequence: CSVDESGAGEKLFF. CDR3 in DNA: TGCAGCGTTGATGAGTCAGGGGCTGGAGAAAAACTGTTTTTT. The whole variable domain, filled in from reference TRBV29-1 and TRBJ1-4, reads SAVISQKPSRDICQRGTSLTIQCQVDSQVTMMFWYRQQPGQSLTLIATANQGSEATYESGFVIDKFPISRPNLTFSTLTVSNMSPEDSSIYLCSVDESGAGEKLFFGSGTQLSVL.

In DNA, the CDR3 is TGTGCCAGCAGCCCTGACACCCCTGGGGCCAACGTCCTGACTTTC. It translates to CASSPDTPGANVLTF. V usage is TRBV7-2 and J usage is TRBJ2-6, with D unresolved. Germline values: CDR1 SGHTA, CDR2 FQGNSA. V dropped 5 bases and J dropped 2 bases, with 10 bases sitting between them. The CDR3 is 15 residues long.

Notes on this clonotype: It may be a read error: a sequence one base away is much more abundant. This chain connects TRBV28 to TRBJ1-1, with D possibly being TRBD1 (6 bases). The CDR3 is 20 residues long. Per the germline V gene, CDR1 is MDHEN and CDR2 is SYDVKM. The CDR3 DNA follows: TGTGCCGGCAGTCCCGTTGCTCGGGGCAGGAAGGGGGTCATGAACACTGAAGCTTTCTTT. Its translation is CAGSPVARGRKGVMNTEAFF.

The chain carries TRBV6-5 and TRBJ2-3; TRBD2 matches at 11 bases. Trimming cost V 5 bases and J 7 bases; bases outside gene matches: 8. This CDR3 region has 15 residues. Germline CDR1 reads MNHEY; CDR2 reads SVGAGI. CDR3 DNA sequence: TGTGCCAGCAGTCACTTAGCGGGAGGGCGGTATACGCAGTATTTT. Protein: CASSHLAGGRYTQYF.

The V call is TRBV9, the J call TRBJ2-1; D unclear. The CDR3 runs 17 residues. Trimming left V 0 bases short and J 0 bases short, with 13 bases between. Germline CDR1 SGDLS, CDR2 YYNGEE. For the CDR3, the DNA is TGTGCCAGCAGCGTAGATTGGCGGAAAAGCTCCTACAATGAGCAGTTCTTC. Amino acid sequence: CASSVDWRKSSYNEQFF.

The chain joins TRBV7-2 to TRBJ1-2; D might be TRBD1 (5 bases). Trimming took off 5 bases at V and 6 bases at J, with 16 bases between the two ends. The germline V gene has CDR1 SGHTA and CDR2 FQGNSA. This CDR3 has 14 amino acids. CDR3 sequence reads: CASSRSGTINGYTF. For the CDR3, the DNA is TGTGCCAGCAGCCGCAGTGGGACTATTAATGGCTACACCTTC.

This clonotype has just a few counts. V is TRBV18 and J is TRBJ2-5, with a weak D call TRBD2 (5 bases). Germline V gives CDR1 KGHSH, CDR2 LQKENI. Trimming shortened V by 3 bases and J by 4 bases, and 9 bases separated the two germline ends. The CDR3 spans 13 residues. CDR3 loop: CASSPGLLETQYF. The CDR3 DNA reads as TGTGCCAGCTCACCCGGACTCTTAGAGACCCAGTACTTC.

The gene calls are TRBV7-9 and TRBJ2-4; D is unresolved. The J call may not be correct, given that the DNA end is closer to TRBJ2-7. There are 13 residues in the CDR3. Germline V gene data show CDR1 as SEHNR and CDR2 as FQNEAQ (reference sequence). CDR3 nucleotide sequence: TGTGCCAGCAGAACAATGCAAAGCAACGAGCAGTACTTC. This gives the protein CASRTMQSNEQYF.

J is TRBJ2-7 and V is TRBV29-1; D could derive from TRBD1 or TRBD2 (6 bases each). This CDR3 has 12 amino acids. Germline CDR1 SQVTM, CDR2 ANQGSEA. The V gene lost 5 bases and the J gene lost 1 base, with 9 bases spanning the gap. In DNA, the CDR3 is TGCAGCGTTCGGAGGGGGTCCTACGAGCAGTACTTC. Its translation: CSVRRGSYEQYF.

Only one count was recorded for this clonotype. The rearrangement joins TRBV28 to TRBJ2-7; D is perhaps TRBD1 (6 bases). V lost 5 bases and J lost 3, with 17 bases in between. In germline, CDR1 is MDHEN, CDR2 SYDVKM. This CDR3 has 15 amino acids. The CDR3 loop reads CASSPPGAQGYEQYF. In DNA form, the CDR3 reads TGTGCCAGCAGTCCCCCAGGGGCCCAGGGCTACGAGCAGTACTTC. Filled out from reference TRBV28 and TRBJ2-7, the complete variable domain reads DVKVTQSSRYLVKRTGEKVFLECVQDMDHENMFWYRQDPGLGLRLIYFSYDVKMKEKGDIPEGYSVSREKKERFSLILESASTNQTSMYLCASSPPGAQGYEQYFGPGTRLTVT.

The V gene is TRBV6-2 or TRBV6-3, the J gene TRBJ1-5; TRBD1 matches 8 bases. The germline V gene encodes CDR1 MNHEY and CDR2 SVGEGT. Unmatched junction bases numbered 9, after V lost 2 bases and J lost 6 bases. The CDR3 runs 16 residues. CDR3 in DNA: TGTGCCAGCAGTTACGGTGCAGGGGGCATCGGTCAGCCCCAGCATTTT. Amino acid sequence: CASSYGAGGIGQPQHF.

The genes are TRBV5-6 and TRBJ2-7; 9 bases match TRBD2. The germline CDR1 and CDR2 sequences are SGHDT and YYEEEE. CDR3 length: 15 amino acids. V lost 4 bases and J lost 3; bases outside the gene matches: 8. The CDR3 sequence: CASSQERLADYEQYF. The CDR3 DNA reads as TGTGCCAGCAGCCAAGAGCGACTAGCGGACTACGAGCAGTACTTC.

The chain combines TRBV7-6 with TRBJ2-5; the D is unclear. V was clipped by 4 bases and J by 4 bases, with 7 bases between them. This CDR3 has 12 amino acids. Germline CDR1 reads SGHVS; CDR2 reads FNYEAQ. The CDR3 is CASSYTVETQYF. In DNA form, the CDR3 reads TGTGCCAGCAGCTACACGGTAGAGACCCAGTACTTC. Full variable domain (remainder filled in from reference TRBV7-6 and TRBJ2-5): GAGVSQSPRYKVTKRGQDVALRCDPISGHVSLYWYRQALGQGPEFLTYFNYEAQQDKSGLPNDRFSAERPEGSISTLTIQRTEQRDSAMYRCASSYTVETQYFGPGTRLLVL.

The genes are TRBV7-9 and TRBJ2-2, with D maybe TRBD1 (5 bases). In germline, CDR1 is SEHNR, CDR2 FQNEAQ (reference sequence). Trimming took off 5 bases at V and 0 bases at J, with 10 bases between the two ends. This CDR3 comprises 15 residues. CDR3 region: CASSPRVSNTGELFF. The DNA of the CDR3 is TGTGCCAGCAGCCCCAGGGTTTCGAACACCGGGGAGCTGTTTTTT.